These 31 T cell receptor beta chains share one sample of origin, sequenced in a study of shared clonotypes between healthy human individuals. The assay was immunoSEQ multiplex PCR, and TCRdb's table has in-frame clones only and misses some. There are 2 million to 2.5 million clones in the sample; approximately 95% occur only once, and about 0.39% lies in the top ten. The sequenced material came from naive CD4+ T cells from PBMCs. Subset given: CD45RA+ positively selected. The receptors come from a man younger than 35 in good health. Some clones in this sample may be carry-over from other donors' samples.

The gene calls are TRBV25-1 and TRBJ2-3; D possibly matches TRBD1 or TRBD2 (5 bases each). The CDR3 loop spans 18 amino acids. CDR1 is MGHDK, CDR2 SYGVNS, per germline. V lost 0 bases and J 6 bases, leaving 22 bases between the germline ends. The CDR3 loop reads CASSEYLGRGQGKDTQYF. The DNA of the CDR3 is TGTGCCAGCAGTGAATATTTAGGGAGAGGGCAGGGCAAGGATACGCAGTATTTT.

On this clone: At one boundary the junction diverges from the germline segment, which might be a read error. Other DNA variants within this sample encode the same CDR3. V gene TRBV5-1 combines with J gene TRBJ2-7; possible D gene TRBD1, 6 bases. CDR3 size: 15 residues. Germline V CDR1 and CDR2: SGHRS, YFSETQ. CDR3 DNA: TGCGCCAGCAGTTTGGGACACGGCAGCTCCTACGAGCAGTACTTC. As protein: CASSLGHGSSYEQYF.

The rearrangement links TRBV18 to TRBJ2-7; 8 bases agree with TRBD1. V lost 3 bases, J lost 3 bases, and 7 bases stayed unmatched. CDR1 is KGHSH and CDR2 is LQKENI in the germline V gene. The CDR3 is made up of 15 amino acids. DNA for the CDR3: TGTGCCAGCTCACCCACACAGGGGGGATTCTACGAGCAGTACTTC. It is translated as CASSPTQGGFYEQYF.

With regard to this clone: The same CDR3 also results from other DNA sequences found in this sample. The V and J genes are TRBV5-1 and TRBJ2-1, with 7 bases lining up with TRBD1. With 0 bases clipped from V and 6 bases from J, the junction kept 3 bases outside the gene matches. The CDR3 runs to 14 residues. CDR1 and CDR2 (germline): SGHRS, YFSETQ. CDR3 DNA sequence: TGCGCCAGCAGCTTGGGTTCAGGGGGCAATGAGCAGTTCTTC. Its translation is CASSLGSGGNEQFF.

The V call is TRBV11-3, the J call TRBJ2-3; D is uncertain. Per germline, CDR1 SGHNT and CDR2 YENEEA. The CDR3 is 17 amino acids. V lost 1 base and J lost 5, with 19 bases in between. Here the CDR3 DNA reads TGTGCCAGCAGCTTAGGTGGCAAGGCCTACCCGGGAGATACGCAGTATTTT. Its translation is CASSLGGKAYPGDTQYF.

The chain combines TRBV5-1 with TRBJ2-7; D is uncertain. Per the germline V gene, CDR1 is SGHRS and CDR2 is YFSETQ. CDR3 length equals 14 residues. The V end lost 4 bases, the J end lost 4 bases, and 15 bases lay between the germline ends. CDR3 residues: CASSRNTDEYEQYF. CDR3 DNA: TGCGCCAGCAGCCGGAATACAGATGAGTACGAGCAGTACTTC.

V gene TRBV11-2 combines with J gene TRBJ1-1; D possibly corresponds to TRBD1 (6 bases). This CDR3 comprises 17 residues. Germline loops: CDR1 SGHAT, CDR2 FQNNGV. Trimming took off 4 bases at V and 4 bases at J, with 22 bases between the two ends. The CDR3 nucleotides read TGTGCCAGCAGCTCCTACCGCGGGGCCGTCAGGGGCACTGAAGCTTTCTTT. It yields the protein CASSSYRGAVRGTEAFF.

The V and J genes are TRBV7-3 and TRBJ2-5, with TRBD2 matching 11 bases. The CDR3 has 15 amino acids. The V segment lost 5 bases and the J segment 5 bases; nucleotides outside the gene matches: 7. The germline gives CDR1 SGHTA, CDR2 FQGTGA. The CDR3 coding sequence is TGTGCCAGCAGCCGACTAGCGGGAAATGGGGAGACCCAGTACTTC. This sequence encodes CASSRLAGNGETQYF.

The CDR3 bases are TGTGCCAGCAGCCCGCTGGGGGGAAGCGAGCAGTTCTTC. Amino acids: CASSPLGGSEQFF. The chain is built from TRBV9 and TRBJ2-1; TRBD2 might be the D (6 bases). Trimming took 4 bases from V and 10 from J, leaving 15 bases between them. The CDR3 consists of 13 residues. Germline CDR1 is SGDLS and CDR2 is YYNGEE.

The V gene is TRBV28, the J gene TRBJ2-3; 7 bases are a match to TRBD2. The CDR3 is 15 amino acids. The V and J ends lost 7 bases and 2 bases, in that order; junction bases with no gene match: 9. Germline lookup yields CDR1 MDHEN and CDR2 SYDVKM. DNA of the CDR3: TGTGCCAGCACGGGGGGTAGCAGTTACACAGATACGCAGTATTTT. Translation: CASTGGSSYTDTQYF. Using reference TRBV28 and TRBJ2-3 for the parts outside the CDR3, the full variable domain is DVKVTQSSRYLVKRTGEKVFLECVQDMDHENMFWYRQDPGLGLRLIYFSYDVKMKEKGDIPEGYSVSREKKERFSLILESASTNQTSMYLCASTGGSSYTDTQYFGPGTRLTVL.

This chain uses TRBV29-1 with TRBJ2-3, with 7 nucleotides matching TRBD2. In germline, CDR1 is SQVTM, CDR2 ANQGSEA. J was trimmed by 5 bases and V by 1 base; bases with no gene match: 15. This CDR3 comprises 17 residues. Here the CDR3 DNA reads TGCAGCGTTGAAGTTACACCAGCGGGGATAGATGGAGATACGCAGTATTTT. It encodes CSVEVTPAGIDGDTQYF.

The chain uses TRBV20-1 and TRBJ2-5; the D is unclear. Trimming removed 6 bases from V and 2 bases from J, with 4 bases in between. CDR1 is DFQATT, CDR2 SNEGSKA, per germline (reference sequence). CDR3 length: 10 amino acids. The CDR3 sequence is CSAMQETQYF. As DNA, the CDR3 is TGCAGTGCCATGCAAGAGACCCAGTACTTC.

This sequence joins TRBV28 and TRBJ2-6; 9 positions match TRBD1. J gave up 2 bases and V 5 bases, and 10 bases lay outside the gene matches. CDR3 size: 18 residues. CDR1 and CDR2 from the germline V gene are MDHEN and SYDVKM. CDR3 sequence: CASSPPPGQGAGANVLTF. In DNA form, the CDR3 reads TGTGCCAGCAGTCCTCCCCCGGGACAGGGCGCTGGGGCCAACGTCCTGACTTTC.

This CDR3 is CASSAGETQYF. For the CDR3, the DNA is TGTGCCAGCAGTGCAGGGGAGACCCAGTACTTC. V and J are TRBV27 and TRBJ2-5; tentatively, D is TRBD1 (5 bases). This CDR3 has 11 residues. With 5 bases removed from V and 5 bases from J, the gap between germline ends came to 6 bases. CDR1 MNHEY and CDR2 SMNVEV come from the germline V gene (reference sequence).

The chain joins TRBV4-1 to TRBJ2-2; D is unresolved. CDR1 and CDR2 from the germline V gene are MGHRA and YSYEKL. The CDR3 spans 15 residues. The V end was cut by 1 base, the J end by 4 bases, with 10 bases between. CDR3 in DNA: TGCGCCAGCAGCCAAGTAGGTAGTGTCACCGGGGAGCTGTTTTTT. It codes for CASSQVGSVTGELFF.

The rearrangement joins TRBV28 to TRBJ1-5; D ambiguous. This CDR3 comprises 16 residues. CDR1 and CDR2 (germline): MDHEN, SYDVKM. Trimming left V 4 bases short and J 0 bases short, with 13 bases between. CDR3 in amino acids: CASSSQASDSNQPQHF. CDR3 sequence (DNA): TGTGCCAGCAGTTCCCAGGCATCGGATAGCAATCAGCCCCAGCATTTT.

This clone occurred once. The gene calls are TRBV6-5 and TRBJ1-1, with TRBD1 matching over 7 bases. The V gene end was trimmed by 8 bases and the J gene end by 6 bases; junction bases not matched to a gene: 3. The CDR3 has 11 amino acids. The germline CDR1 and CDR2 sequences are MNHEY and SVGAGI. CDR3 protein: CASAGGPEAFF. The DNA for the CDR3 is TGTGCCAGCGCAGGGGGTCCTGAAGCTTTCTTT.

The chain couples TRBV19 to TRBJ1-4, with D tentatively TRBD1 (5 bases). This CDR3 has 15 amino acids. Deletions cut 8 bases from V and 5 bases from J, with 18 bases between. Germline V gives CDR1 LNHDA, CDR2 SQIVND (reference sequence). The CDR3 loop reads CASRPRETDNEKLFF. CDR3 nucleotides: TGTGCCAGTCGCCCGAGGGAGACAGACAATGAAAAACTGTTTTTT.

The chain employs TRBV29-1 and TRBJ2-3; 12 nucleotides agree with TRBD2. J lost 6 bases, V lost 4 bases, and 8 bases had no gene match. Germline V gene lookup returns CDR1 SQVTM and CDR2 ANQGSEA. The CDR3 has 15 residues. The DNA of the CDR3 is TGCAGCGTTGGGGCTAGCGGGAGGGCGCACGATACGCAGTATTTT. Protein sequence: CSVGASGRAHDTQYF.

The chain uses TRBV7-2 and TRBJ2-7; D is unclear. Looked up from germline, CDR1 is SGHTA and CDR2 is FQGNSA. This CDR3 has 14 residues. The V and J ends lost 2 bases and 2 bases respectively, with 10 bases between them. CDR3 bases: TGTGCCAGCAGCTTAACCCACGGTACCTACGAGCAGTACTTC. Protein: CASSLTHGTYEQYF.

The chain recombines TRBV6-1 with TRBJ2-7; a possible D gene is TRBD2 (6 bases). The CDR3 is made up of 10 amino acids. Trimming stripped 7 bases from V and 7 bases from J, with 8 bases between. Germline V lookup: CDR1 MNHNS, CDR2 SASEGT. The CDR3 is CASNRGEQYF. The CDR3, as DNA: TGTGCCAGCAACCGGGGGGAGCAGTACTTC.

CDR3 in amino acids: CASSPRTGREQYF. CDR3 in DNA: TGTGCCAGCAGCCCCCGGACAGGGCGGGAGCAGTACTTC. The J gene is TRBJ2-7, the V gene TRBV7-9; the match to TRBD1 covers 8 bases. The germline CDR1 and CDR2 sequences are SEHNR and FQNEAQ (reference sequence). The trim removed 5 bases at V and 7 bases at J, leaving 7 bases unmatched. There are 13 residues in the CDR3.

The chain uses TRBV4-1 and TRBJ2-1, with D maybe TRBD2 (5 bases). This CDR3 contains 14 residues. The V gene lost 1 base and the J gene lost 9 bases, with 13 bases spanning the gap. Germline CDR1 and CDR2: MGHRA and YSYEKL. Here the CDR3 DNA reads TGCGCCAGCAGCCAAGTCGGGAATTTTGGTGAGCAGTTCTTC. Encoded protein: CASSQVGNFGEQFF.

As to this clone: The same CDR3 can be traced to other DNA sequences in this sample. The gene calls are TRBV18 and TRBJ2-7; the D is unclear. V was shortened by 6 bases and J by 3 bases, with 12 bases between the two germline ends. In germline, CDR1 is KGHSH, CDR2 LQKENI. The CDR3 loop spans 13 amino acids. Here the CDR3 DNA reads TGTGCCAGCTCCCCCCCCGGAGTCTACGAGCAGTACTTC. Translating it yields CASSPPGVYEQYF.

CDR3 protein: CASSATGTGAETQYF. CDR3 DNA sequence: TGCGCCAGCAGCGCCACCGGGACAGGGGCCGAGACCCAGTACTTC. The chain has TRBV5-1 and TRBJ2-5, with 10 bases aligning to TRBD1. The CDR3 consists of 15 residues. Trimming took 4 bases from V and 5 from J; bases not matched to a gene: 8. CDR1 is SGHRS and CDR2 is YFSETQ in the germline V gene.

The chain's CDR3 is CASSQAGEVGRIGGYTF. The DNA of the CDR3 is TGCGCCAGCAGCCAAGCGGGGGAGGTTGGGAGAATAGGGGGCTACACCTTC. The genes are TRBV4-1 and TRBJ1-2, with D tentatively TRBD1 (5 bases). The length of the CDR3 is 17 residues. The V and J ends lost 1 base and 8 bases respectively, with 23 bases between them. Germline V CDR1 and CDR2: MGHRA, YSYEKL.

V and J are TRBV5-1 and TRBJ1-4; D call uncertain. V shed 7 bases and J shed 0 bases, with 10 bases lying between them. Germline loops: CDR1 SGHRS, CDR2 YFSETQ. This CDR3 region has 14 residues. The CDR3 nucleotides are TGCGCCAGCCACGACGTTGCAACTAATGAAAAACTGTTTTTT. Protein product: CASHDVATNEKLFF.

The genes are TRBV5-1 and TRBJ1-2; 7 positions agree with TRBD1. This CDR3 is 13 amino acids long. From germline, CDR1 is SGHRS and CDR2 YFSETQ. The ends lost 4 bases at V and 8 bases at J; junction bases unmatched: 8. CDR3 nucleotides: TGCGCCAGCAGCACCGACAGGGTAGAGGGCTACACCTTC. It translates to CASSTDRVEGYTF.

The CDR3 DNA follows: TGTGCCAGCAGTTTATTAGGGCCTAATTCACCCCTCCACTTT. Encoded protein: CASSLLGPNSPLHF. The V and J genes are TRBV27 and TRBJ1-6; D not resolved. The germline CDR1 and CDR2 sequences are MNHEY and SMNVEV (reference sequence). Trimming took off 1 base at V and 6 bases at J, with 7 bases between the two ends. The CDR3 has 14 residues.

The CDR3 sequence is CASSSGLAGGPVDEQFF. For the CDR3, the DNA is TGCGCCAGCAGCTCAGGACTAGCGGGAGGGCCGGTCGATGAGCAGTTCTTC. The V and J genes are TRBV5-1 and TRBJ2-1, with 15 bases identical to TRBD2. The germline CDR1 and CDR2 sequences are SGHRS and YFSETQ. The CDR3 runs to 17 residues. V trimming: 3 bases; J trimming: 8 bases; junction bases outside the gene matches: 9.

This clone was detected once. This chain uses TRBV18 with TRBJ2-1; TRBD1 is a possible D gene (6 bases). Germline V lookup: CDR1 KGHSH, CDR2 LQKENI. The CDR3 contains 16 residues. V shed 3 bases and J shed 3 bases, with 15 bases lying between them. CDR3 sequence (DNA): TGTGCCAGCTCACCTAGGAATAGGGACATCTACAATGAGCAGTTCTTC. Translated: CASSPRNRDIYNEQFF.